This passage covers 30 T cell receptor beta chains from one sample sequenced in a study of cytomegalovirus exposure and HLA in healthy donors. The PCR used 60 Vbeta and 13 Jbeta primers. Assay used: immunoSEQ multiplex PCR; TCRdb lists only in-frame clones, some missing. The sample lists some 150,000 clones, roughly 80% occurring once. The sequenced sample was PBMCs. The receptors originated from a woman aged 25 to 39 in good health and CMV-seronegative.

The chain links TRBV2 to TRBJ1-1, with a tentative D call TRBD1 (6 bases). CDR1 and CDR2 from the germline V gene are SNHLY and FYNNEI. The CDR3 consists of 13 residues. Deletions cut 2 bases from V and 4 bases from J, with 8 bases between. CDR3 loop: CASSEQGRTEAFF. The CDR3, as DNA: TGTGCCAGCAGTGAACAGGGGCGCACTGAAGCTTTCTTT.

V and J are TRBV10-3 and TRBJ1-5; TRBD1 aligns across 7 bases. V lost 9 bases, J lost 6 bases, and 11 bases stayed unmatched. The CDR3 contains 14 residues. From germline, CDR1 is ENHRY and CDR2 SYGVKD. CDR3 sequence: CAISRDSQPQPQHF. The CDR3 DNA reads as TGTGCCATTTCCCGGGACAGCCAACCTCAGCCCCAGCATTTT.

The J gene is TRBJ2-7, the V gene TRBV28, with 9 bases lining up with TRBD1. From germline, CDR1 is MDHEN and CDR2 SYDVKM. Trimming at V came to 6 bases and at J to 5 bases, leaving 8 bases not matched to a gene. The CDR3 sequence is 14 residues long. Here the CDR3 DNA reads TGTGCCAGCAGAACCGGGACAGGGTTCCACGAGCAGTACTTC. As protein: CASRTGTGFHEQYF.

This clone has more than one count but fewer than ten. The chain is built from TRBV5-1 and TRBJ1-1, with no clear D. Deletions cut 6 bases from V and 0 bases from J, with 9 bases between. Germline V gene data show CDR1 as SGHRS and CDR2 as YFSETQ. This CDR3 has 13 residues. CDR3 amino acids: CASKVGMNTEAFF. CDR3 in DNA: TGCGCCAGCAAAGTGGGCATGAACACTGAAGCTTTCTTT. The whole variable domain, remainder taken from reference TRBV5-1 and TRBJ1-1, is KAGVTQTPRYLIKTRGQQVTLSCSPISGHRSVSWYQQTPGQGLQFLFEYFSETQRNKGNFPGRFSGRQFSNSRSEMNVSTLELGDSALYLCASKVGMNTEAFFGQGTRLTVV.

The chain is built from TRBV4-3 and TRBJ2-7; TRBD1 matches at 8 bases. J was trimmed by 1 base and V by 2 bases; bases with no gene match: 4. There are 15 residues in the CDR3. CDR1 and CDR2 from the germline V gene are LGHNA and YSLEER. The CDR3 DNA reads TGCGCCAGCAGCCAAAGGACAGGGAGGTCCTACGAGCAGTACTTC. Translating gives CASSQRTGRSYEQYF.

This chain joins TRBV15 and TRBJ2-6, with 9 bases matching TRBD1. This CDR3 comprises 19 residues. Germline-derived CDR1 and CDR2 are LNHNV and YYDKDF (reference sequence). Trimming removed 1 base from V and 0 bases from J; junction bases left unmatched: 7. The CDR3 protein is CATSRGLGQGISGANVLTF. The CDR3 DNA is TGTGCCACCAGCAGAGGCCTGGGACAGGGCATCTCTGGGGCCAACGTCCTGACTTTC. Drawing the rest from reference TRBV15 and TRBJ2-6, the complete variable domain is DAMVIQNPRYQVTQFGKPVTLSCSQTLNHNVMYWYQQKSSQAPKLLFHYYDKDFNNEADTPDNFQSRRPNTSFCFLDIRSPGLGDTAMYLCATSRGLGQGISGANVLTFGAGSRLTVL.

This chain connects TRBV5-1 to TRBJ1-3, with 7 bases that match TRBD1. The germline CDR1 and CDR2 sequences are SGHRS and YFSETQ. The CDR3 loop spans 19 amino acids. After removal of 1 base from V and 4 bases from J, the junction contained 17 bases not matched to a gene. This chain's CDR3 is CASSLSLGLSGTAGNTIYF. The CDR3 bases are TGCGCCAGCAGCTTGTCCCTAGGCCTATCCGGGACAGCAGGAAACACCATATATTTT.

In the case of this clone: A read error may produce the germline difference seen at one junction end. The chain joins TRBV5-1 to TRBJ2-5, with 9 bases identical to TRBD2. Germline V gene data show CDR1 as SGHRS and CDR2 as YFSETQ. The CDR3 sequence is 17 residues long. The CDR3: CASRLGLAGFLQETQYF. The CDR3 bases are TGCGCCAGCAGATTGGGCCTAGCGGGGTTCTTACAAGAGACCCAGTACTTC. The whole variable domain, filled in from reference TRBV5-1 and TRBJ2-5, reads KAGVTQTPRYLIKTRGQQVTLSCSPISGHRSVSWYQQTPGQGLQFLFEYFSETQRNKGNFPGRFSGRQFSNSRSEMNVSTLELGDSALYLCASRLGLAGFLQETQYFGPGTRLLVL.

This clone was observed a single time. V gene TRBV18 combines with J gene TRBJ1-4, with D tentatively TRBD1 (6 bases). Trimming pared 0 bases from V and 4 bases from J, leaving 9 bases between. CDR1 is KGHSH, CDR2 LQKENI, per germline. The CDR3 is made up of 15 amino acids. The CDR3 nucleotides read TGTGCCAGCTCACCACCGACAGGCATTAATGAAAAACTGTTTTTT. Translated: CASSPPTGINEKLFF.

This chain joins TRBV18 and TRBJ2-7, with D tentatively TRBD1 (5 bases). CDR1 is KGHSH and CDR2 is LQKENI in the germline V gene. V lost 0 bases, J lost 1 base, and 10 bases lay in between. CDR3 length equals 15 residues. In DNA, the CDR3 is TGTGCCAGCTCACCACCGGTAGGGGCATCCTACGAGCAGTACTTC. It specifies CASSPPVGASYEQYF.

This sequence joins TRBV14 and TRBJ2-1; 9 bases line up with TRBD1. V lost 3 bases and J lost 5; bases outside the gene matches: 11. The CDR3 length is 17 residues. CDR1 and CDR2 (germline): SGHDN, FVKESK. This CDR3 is CASSQYRDRVSHNEQFF. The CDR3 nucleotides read TGTGCCAGCAGCCAGTACCGGGACAGGGTGTCTCACAATGAGCAGTTCTTC. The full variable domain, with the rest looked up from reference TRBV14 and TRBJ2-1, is EAGVTQFPSHSVIEKGQTVTLRCDPISGHDNLYWYRRVMGKEIKFLLHFVKESKQDESGMPNNRFLAERTGGTYSTLKVQPAELEDSGVYFCASSQYRDRVSHNEQFFGPGTRLTVL.

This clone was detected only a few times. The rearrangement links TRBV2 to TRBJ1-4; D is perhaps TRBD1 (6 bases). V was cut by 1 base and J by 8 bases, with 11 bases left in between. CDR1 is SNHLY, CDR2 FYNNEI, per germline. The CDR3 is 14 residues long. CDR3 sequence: CASSEEQGGEKLFF. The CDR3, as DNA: TGTGCCAGCAGTGAAGAACAGGGAGGGGAAAAACTGTTTTTT.

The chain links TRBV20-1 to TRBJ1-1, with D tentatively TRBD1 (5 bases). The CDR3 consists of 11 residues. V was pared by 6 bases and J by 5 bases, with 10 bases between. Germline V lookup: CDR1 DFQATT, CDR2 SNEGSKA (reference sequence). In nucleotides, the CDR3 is TGCAGTGCCGGGGGGGTGACTGAAGCTTTCTTT. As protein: CSAGGVTEAFF.

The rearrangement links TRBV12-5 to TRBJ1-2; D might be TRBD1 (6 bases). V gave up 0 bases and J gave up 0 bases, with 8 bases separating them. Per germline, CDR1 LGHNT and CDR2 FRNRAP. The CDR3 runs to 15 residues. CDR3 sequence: CASGLVDRPNYGYTF. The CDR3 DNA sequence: TGTGCTAGTGGTTTGGTGGACAGACCTAACTATGGCTACACCTTC.

This CDR3 is CASSLYRDNEKLFF. CDR3 DNA: TGTGCCAGCAGCTTATACAGGGATAATGAAAAACTGTTTTTT. The rearrangement joins TRBV7-2 to TRBJ1-4; D is possibly TRBD1 (6 bases). The CDR3 consists of 14 residues. Germline lookup yields CDR1 SGHTA and CDR2 FQGNSA. Trimming cost V 2 bases and J 4 bases, with 8 bases left between them.

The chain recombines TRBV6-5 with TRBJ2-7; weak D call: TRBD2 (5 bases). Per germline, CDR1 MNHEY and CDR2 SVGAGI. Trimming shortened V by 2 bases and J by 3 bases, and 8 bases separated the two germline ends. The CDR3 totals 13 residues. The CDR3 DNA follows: TGTGCCAGCAGTTACATCGGGGACTACGAGCAGTACTTC. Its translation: CASSYIGDYEQYF.

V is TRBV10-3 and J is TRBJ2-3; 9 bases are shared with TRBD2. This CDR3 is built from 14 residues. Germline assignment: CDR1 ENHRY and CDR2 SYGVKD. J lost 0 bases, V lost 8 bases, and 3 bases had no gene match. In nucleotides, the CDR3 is TGTGCCATCCTAGCGGGGATTAGCACAGATACGCAGTATTTT. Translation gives CAILAGISTDTQYF.

This CDR3 reads CASSHVTSTDTQYF. The CDR3 DNA reads as TGTGCCAGCAGCCACGTTACTAGCACAGATACGCAGTATTTT. This rearrangement joins TRBV11-2 to TRBJ2-3; D call uncertain. Trimming took 5 bases from V and 0 from J, leaving 9 bases between them. This CDR3 region has 14 residues. Germline V gives CDR1 SGHAT, CDR2 FQNNGV.

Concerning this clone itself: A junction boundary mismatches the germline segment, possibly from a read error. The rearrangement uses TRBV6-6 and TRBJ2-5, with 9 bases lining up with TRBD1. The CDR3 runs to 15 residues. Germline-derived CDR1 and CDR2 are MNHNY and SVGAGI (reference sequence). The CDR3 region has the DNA TGTGCCAGCAGTGACTCTAATACAGGGGGCGCGACCCAGTACTTC. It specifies CASSDSNTGGATQYF.

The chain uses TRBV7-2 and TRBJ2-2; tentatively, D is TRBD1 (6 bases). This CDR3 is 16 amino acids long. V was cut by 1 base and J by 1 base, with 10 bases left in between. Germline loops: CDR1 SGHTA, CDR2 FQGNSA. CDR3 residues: CASSLGRQENTGELFF. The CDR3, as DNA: TGTGCCAGCAGCTTAGGGCGACAGGAGAACACCGGGGAGCTGTTTTTT.

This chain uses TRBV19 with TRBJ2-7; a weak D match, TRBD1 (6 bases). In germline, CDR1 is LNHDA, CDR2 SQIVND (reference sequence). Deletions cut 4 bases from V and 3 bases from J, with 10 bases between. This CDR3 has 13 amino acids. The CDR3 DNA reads TGTGCCAGTAGTACGACAGGATTCTACGAGCAGTACTTC. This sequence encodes CASSTTGFYEQYF.

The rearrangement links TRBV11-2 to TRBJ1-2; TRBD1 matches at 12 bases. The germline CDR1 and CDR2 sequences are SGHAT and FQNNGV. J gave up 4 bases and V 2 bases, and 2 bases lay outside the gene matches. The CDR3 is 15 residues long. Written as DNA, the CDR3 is TGTGCCAGCAGCTTACTGGGACAGGGGGCCTATGGCTACACCTTC. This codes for CASSLLGQGAYGYTF.

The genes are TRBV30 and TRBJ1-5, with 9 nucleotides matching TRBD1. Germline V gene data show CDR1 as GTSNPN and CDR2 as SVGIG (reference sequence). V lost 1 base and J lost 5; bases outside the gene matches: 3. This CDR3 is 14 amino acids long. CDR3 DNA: TGTGCCTGGAGTGCGGACAGGGGCTATCAGCCCCAGCATTTT. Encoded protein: CAWSADRGYQPQHF. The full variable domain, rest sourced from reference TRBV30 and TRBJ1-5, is SQTIHQWPATLVQPVGSPLSLECTVEGTSNPNLYWYRQAAGRGLQLLFYSVGIGQISSEVPQNLSASRPQDRQFILSSKKLLLSDSGFYLCAWSADRGYQPQHFGDGTRLSIL.

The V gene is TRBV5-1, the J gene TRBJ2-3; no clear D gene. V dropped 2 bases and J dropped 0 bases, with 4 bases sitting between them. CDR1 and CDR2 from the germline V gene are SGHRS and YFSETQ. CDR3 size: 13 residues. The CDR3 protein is CASSFGSTDTQYF. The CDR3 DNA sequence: TGCGCCAGCAGCTTTGGCAGCACAGATACGCAGTATTTT. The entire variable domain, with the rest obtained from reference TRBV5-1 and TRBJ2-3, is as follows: KAGVTQTPRYLIKTRGQQVTLSCSPISGHRSVSWYQQTPGQGLQFLFEYFSETQRNKGNFPGRFSGRQFSNSRSEMNVSTLELGDSALYLCASSFGSTDTQYFGPGTRLTVL.

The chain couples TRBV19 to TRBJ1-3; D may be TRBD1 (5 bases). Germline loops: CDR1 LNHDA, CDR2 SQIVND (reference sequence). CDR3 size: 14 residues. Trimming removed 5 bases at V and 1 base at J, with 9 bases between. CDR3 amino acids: CASSVDSSGNTIYF. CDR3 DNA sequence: TGTGCCAGTAGTGTCGACAGTTCTGGAAACACCATATATTTT. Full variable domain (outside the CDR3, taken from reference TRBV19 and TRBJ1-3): DGGITQSPKYLFRKEGQNVTLSCEQNLNHDAMYWYRQDPGQGLRLIYYSQIVNDFQKGDIAEGYSVSREKKESFPLTVTSAQKNPTAFYLCASSVDSSGNTIYFGEGSWLTVV.

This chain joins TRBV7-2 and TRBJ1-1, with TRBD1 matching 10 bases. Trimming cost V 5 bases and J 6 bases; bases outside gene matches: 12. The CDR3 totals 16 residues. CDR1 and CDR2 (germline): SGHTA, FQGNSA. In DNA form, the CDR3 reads TGTGCCAGCAGCGCCTCTCCGGGACAGGGGACCCCTGAAGCTTTCTTT. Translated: CASSASPGQGTPEAFF. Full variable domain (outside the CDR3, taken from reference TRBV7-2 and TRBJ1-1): GAGVSQSPSNKVTEKGKDVELRCDPISGHTALYWYRQSLGQGLEFLIYFQGNSAPDKSGLPSDRFSAERTGGSVSTLTIQRTQQEDSAVYLCASSASPGQGTPEAFFGQGTRLTVV.

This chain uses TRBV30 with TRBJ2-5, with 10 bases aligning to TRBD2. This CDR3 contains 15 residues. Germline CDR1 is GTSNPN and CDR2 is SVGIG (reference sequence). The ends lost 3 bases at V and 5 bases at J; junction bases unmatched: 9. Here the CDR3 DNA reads TGTGCCTGGAGAAAACCGGGACTAGCGTGGGAGACCCAGTACTTC. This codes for CAWRKPGLAWETQYF.

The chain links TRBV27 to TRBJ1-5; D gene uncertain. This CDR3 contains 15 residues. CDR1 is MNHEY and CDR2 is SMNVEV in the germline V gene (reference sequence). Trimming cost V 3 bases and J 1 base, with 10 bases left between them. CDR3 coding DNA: TGTGCCAGCAGTTTTTTCCCGGGAAGCAATCAGCCCCAGCATTTT. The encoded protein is CASSFFPGSNQPQHF.

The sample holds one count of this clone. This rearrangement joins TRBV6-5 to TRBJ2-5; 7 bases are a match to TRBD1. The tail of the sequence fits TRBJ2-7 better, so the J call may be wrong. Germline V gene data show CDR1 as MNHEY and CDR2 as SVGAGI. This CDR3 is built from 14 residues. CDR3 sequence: CASSSDRPSYEQYF. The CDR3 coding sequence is TGTGCCAGCAGTTCGGACAGGCCCTCCTACGAGCAGTACTTC.

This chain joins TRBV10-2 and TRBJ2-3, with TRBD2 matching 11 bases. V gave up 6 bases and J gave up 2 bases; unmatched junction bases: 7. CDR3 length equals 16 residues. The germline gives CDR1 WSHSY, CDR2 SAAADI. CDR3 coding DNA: TGCGCCAGCAGCCCGGGACTAGCGGCTTCCACAGATACGCAGTATTTT. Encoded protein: CASSPGLAASTDTQYF.